This T cell receptor (beta chain) is from a study of OX40 agonist ivuxolimab in advanced cancers. Study context: The dose-escalation cohort had hepatocellular carcinoma, melanoma, renal cell or head and neck cancer. Patients achieving partial responses numbered three: one hepatocellular carcinoma case and two cutaneous melanoma cases.

Profiling relied on immunoSEQ multiplex PCR, and the TCRdb table lists in-frame clones only, not all of them. Of approximately 17,000 clones in the sample, around 80% are singletons; the top ten hold 2% to 2.5%. Germline CDR1 reads MNHEY; CDR2 reads SMNVEV (reference sequence). The CDR3 contains 13 residues. The V end lost 3 bases, the J end lost 8 bases, and 10 bases lay between the germline ends. The sequence was obtained from an adult with an advanced solid tumor such as melanoma, head and neck, liver or kidney cancer. The input for sequencing was CD4+ or CD8+ T cells sorted from blood, taken in a trial of the OX40 agonist ivuxolimab. This chain joins TRBV27 and TRBJ1-4; no reliable D call. The CDR3 spells CASSFQSREKLFF. CDR3 nucleotide sequence: TGTGCCAGCAGTTTTCAGAGTCGCGAAAAACTGTTTTTT.